This TCR beta chain was identified in a study of cytomegalovirus exposure and HLA in healthy donors. General study results and limits: The classifier reportedly diagnosed cytomegalovirus status with high sensitivity and specificity. Most likely, a cluster of highly shared sequence variants arose as a sequencing artifact.

13 Jbeta primers and 60 Vbeta primers were used for the PCR. Repertoires were generated with immunoSEQ multiplex PCR, while TCRdb's copy carries only in-frame clones and drops some. There are approximately 67,000 clones in the sample; 80% to 90% occur only once, and 9% to 13% lies in the top ten. This CDR3 has 14 amino acids. The V and J ends lost 3 bases and 5 bases respectively, with 10 bases between them. Per germline, CDR1 ENHRY and CDR2 SYGVKD. A word on this clone: What it binds is not known.

This clonotype originated in a woman aged 25-40 years in good health and CMV-seropositive. The sample consisted of PBMCs. The chain employs TRBV10-3 and TRBJ1-4; no definite D call. CDR3: CAISDGQINEKLFF. The CDR3 DNA follows: TGTGCCATCAGTGATGGCCAGATCAATGAAAAACTGTTTTTT.